Below are 8 T cell receptor beta chains sequenced from a single sample in a study of shared clonotypes between healthy human individuals. Sequenced by immunoSEQ multiplex PCR; TCRdb stores in-frame clones only, minus some. The data contain 550,000 to 800,000 clones, 74% of them singletons. The sample comprised memory CD4+ T cells sorted from blood. The subset is: CD45RA-negative fraction. Every receptor here comes from a woman aged 25 to 45 in good health.

The genes are TRBV11-2 and TRBJ2-7, with 7 bases that match TRBD2. The junction had 9 bases not matched to a gene; V was cut back by 3 bases and J by 4 bases. The germline CDR1 and CDR2 sequences are SGHAT and FQNNGV. The CDR3 runs to 15 residues. Here the CDR3 DNA reads TGTGCCAGCAGCTTTGGGTTGCGGGAGAGGTACGAGCAGTACTTC. Translation gives CASSFGLRERYEQYF.

The chain joins TRBV4-2 to TRBJ2-7; 11 nucleotides align to TRBD2. V dropped 2 bases and J dropped 1; count of bases not matched to a gene: 4. CDR3 length: 16 amino acids. CDR1 is LGHNA, CDR2 YNFKEQ, per germline. This chain's CDR3 is CASSQMGTSGSYEQYF. The DNA for the CDR3 is TGTGCCAGCAGCCAAATGGGGACTAGCGGTTCCTACGAGCAGTACTTC.

Only a few counts were recorded for this clone. The V and J genes are TRBV5-5 and TRBJ2-2, with 10 nucleotides matching TRBD2. V was pared by 3 bases and J by 4 bases, with 3 bases of the junction left unmatched. The germline CDR1 and CDR2 sequences are SGHKS and YYEKEE (reference sequence). The CDR3 has 15 amino acids. CDR3 in amino acids: CASSWTSGGTGELFF. The CDR3 DNA sequence: TGTGCCAGCAGCTGGACTAGCGGAGGCACCGGGGAGCTGTTTTTT.

The chain carries TRBV28 and TRBJ1-5; D is undetermined. Germline CDR1 MDHEN, CDR2 SYDVKM. This CDR3 is built from 15 residues. V lost 3 bases, J lost 3 bases, and 12 bases lay in between. CDR3 sequence reads: CASSFPGRTNQPQHF. The CDR3 bases are TGTGCCAGCAGTTTCCCCGGACGGACCAATCAGCCCCAGCATTTT. The variable domain in full, with the rest retrieved from reference TRBV28 and TRBJ1-5, is DVKVTQSSRYLVKRTGEKVFLECVQDMDHENMFWYRQDPGLGLRLIYFSYDVKMKEKGDIPEGYSVSREKKERFSLILESASTNQTSMYLCASSFPGRTNQPQHFGDGTRLSIL.

Remarks on this clone: Other nucleotide sequences in the sample specify the same CDR3. In nucleotides, the CDR3 is TGTGCCAGCAGCCCGCAAGAGACCCAGTACTTC. Protein product: CASSPQETQYF. The chain has TRBV7-9 and TRBJ2-5; no definite D call. V lost 5 bases, J lost 2 bases, and 3 bases lay in between. This CDR3 comprises 11 residues. Germline V gene data show CDR1 as SEHNR and CDR2 as FQNEAQ (reference sequence).

This chain joins TRBV19 and TRBJ1-1, with 7 bases that match TRBD1. The trim removed 6 bases at V and 10 bases at J, leaving 17 bases unmatched. CDR1 and CDR2 (germline): LNHDA, SQIVND (reference sequence). The CDR3 has 15 residues. In DNA form, the CDR3 reads TGTGCCAGTAGGACCCGACAGGGAACGCATACGGGAGCTTTCTTT. The encoded protein is CASRTRQGTHTGAFF.

The CDR3, as DNA: TGCAGCGTTCCCAGTTACACCGGGGAGCTGTTTTTT. It translates to CSVPSYTGELFF. The chain joins TRBV29-1 to TRBJ2-2, with no clear D. Germline CDR1 reads SQVTM; CDR2 reads ANQGSEA. V was trimmed by 5 bases and J by 3 bases, leaving 7 bases between them. The CDR3 has 12 residues.

This clone was detected many times. The V call is TRBV2, the J call TRBJ2-6; D remains ambiguous. V lost 5 bases, J lost 1 base, and 9 bases lay in between. Looked up from germline, CDR1 is SNHLY and CDR2 is FYNNEI. This CDR3 has 15 residues. CDR3 DNA sequence: TGTGCCAGCAGTAGTACAGAGTCTGGGGCCAACGTCCTGACTTTC. Protein sequence: CASSSTESGANVLTF.